The subject of this entry is one T cell receptor (beta chain). This CDR3 is built from 13 residues. Germline values: CDR1 SGHTA, CDR2 FQGTGA. Trimming removed 4 bases from V and 4 bases from J; junction bases left unmatched: 2. The data were produced by immunoSEQ multiplex PCR, yet TCRdb's version contains in-frame clones alone and is incomplete. The sample lists hundreds of thousands of clones; 90% to 95% were seen once. These data come from a study of shared clonotypes between healthy human individuals. Terminally differentiated effector memory CD45RA+ cells were left out of the naive CD8 fraction, which was CD45RO-negative and positively selected for CCR7.

The receptor was derived from a young man in good health. Sequenced input: naive CD8+ T cells sorted from blood. The rearrangement uses TRBV7-3 and TRBJ2-5, with 8 bases lining up with TRBD1. This CDR3 reads CASSSTGAETQYF. Here the CDR3 DNA reads TGTGCCAGCAGCTCGACAGGGGCAGAGACCCAGTACTTC.